Below, 23 T cell receptor beta chains from the same sample are listed, as sequenced in a study of T cell responses to AZD1222 COVID-19 vaccine. Repertoires were generated with immunoSEQ multiplex PCR, while TCRdb's copy carries only in-frame clones and drops some. The sample shows 150,000 or so clones, 82% of them seen only once. The sequenced sample was peripheral blood, obtained on day 0 of MenACWY control vaccination. These receptors were obtained from an adult in good health.

The J gene is TRBJ1-2, the V gene TRBV7-9; D is uncertain. The CDR3 contains 13 residues. CDR1 and CDR2 (germline): SEHNR, FQNEAQ (reference sequence). V lost 5 bases to trimming and J lost 4 bases, with 11 bases between them. CDR3 sequence reads: CASSPGLIYGYTF. CDR3 DNA: TGTGCCAGCAGCCCTGGACTGATCTATGGCTACACCTTC.

The V gene is TRBV18, the J gene TRBJ2-3, with 10 bases that match TRBD2. The V gene end was trimmed by 3 bases and the J gene end by 4 bases; junction bases not matched to a gene: 13. The CDR3 extends over 18 amino acids. Germline V gives CDR1 KGHSH, CDR2 LQKENI. CDR3 residues: CASSPNSLAGDLADTQYF. The CDR3 nucleotides read TGTGCCAGCTCACCGAATTCCCTAGCGGGGGATCTTGCAGATACGCAGTATTTT.

The rearrangement joins TRBV18 to TRBJ1-4; D call uncertain. Looked up from germline, CDR1 is KGHSH and CDR2 is LQKENI. V lost 4 bases, J lost 5 bases, and 5 bases lay in between. The CDR3 runs 12 residues. The CDR3 coding sequence is TGTGCCAGCTCACGCAAAAATGAAAAACTGTTTTTT. This gives the protein CASSRKNEKLFF.

The genes are TRBV5-1 and TRBJ1-6, with D unclear. Germline V lookup: CDR1 SGHRS, CDR2 YFSETQ. There are 17 residues in the CDR3. Trimming took off 1 base at V and 2 bases at J, with 13 bases between the two ends. The CDR3 protein is CASSLKSGLTYNSPLHF. CDR3 nucleotides: TGCGCCAGCAGCTTGAAATCCGGGCTCACCTATAATTCACCCCTCCACTTT. Full variable domain (outside the CDR3, taken from reference TRBV5-1 and TRBJ1-6): KAGVTQTPRYLIKTRGQQVTLSCSPISGHRSVSWYQQTPGQGLQFLFEYFSETQRNKGNFPGRFSGRQFSNSRSEMNVSTLELGDSALYLCASSLKSGLTYNSPLHFGNGTRLTVT.

V usage is TRBV10-3 and J usage is TRBJ2-5, with 8 bases lining up with TRBD2. The germline gives CDR1 ENHRY, CDR2 SYGVKD. The V segment lost 6 bases and the J segment 4 bases; nucleotides outside the gene matches: 4. CDR3 length equals 13 residues. The CDR3 is CAISATSGETQYF. The CDR3 DNA is TGTGCCATCAGCGCTACTAGCGGAGAGACCCAGTACTTC.

The chain combines TRBV10-1 with TRBJ2-7; D remains ambiguous. This CDR3 has 8 amino acids. V shed 11 bases and J shed 4 bases, with 3 bases lying between them. The germline V gene has CDR1 WNHNN and CDR2 SYGVQD (reference sequence). In DNA, the CDR3 is TGCGCCCGGTACGAGCAGTACTTC. Translating it yields CARYEQYF.

This clone was found a few times. The V call is TRBV27, the J call TRBJ1-2, with 11 bases matching TRBD1. The V gene's germline CDR1 is MNHEY and CDR2 SMNVEV (reference sequence). This CDR3 has 14 residues. The J segment lost 7 bases and the V segment lost 4 bases, leaving 5 bases of the junction unmatched. The CDR3 DNA reads TGTGCCAGCAGTTCGGACAGGGGGCGAGGTGGCTACACCTTC. Its protein product is CASSSDRGRGGYTF.

This clone was counted a single time. V gene TRBV29-1 combines with J gene TRBJ2-3; 7 bases map to TRBD2. V was pared by 4 bases and J by 1 base, with 5 bases of the junction left unmatched. The CDR3 loop spans 14 amino acids. The V gene's germline CDR1 is SQVTM and CDR2 ANQGSEA. CDR3: CSVGAGGGTDTQYF. The CDR3 coding sequence is TGCAGCGTTGGGGCTGGGGGGGGCACAGATACGCAGTATTTT.

This chain uses TRBV11-2 with TRBJ2-7; possibly TRBD1 for D (5 bases). CDR3 length: 12 residues. The V end lost 4 bases, the J end lost 6 bases, and 10 bases lay between the germline ends. From germline, CDR1 is SGHAT and CDR2 FQNNGV. The CDR3 nucleotides are TGTGCCAGCAGCTCAGACAGAGGCGAGCAGTACTTC. It yields the protein CASSSDRGEQYF.

CDR3 nucleotides: TGTGCCAGCAGTGGAGAGGGAACCGAGACTCAGTACTTC. It yields the protein CASSGEGTETQYF. The chain couples TRBV2 to TRBJ2-4, with D possibly matching TRBD2 (5 bases). The CDR3 length is 13 residues. Trimming removed 4 bases from V and 12 bases from J, with 16 bases in between. Germline V lookup: CDR1 SNHLY, CDR2 FYNNEI.

This clone was seen a few times. This CDR3 reads CASSLTGPGEQYF. In DNA form, the CDR3 reads TGTGCCAGCAGTTTAACGGGCCCGGGGGAGCAGTACTTC. The V and J genes are TRBV12-3 or TRBV12-4 and TRBJ2-7; D perhaps matches TRBD2 (5 bases). This CDR3 has 13 residues. The ends were cut back, 2 bases at V and 7 bases at J, with 12 bases in the middle.

The rearrangement uses TRBV7-9 and TRBJ1-2; TRBD1 matches 9 bases. The germline V gene encodes CDR1 SEHNR and CDR2 FQNEAQ (reference sequence). J lost 7 bases, V lost 2 bases, and 5 bases had no gene match. CDR3 length: 14 amino acids. The CDR3 nucleotides are TGTGCCAGCAGCTTAAAGGGACAGGGTCTTGGCTACACCTTC. Protein product: CASSLKGQGLGYTF.

The chain carries TRBV5-6 and TRBJ1-1; D may be TRBD1 (6 bases). The CDR3 has 12 residues. V was shortened by 2 bases and J by 11 bases, with 13 bases between the two germline ends. Germline assignment: CDR1 SGHDT and CDR2 YYEEEE. CDR3 region: CASSFTGMGAFF. The DNA of the CDR3 is TGTGCCAGCAGCTTTACAGGGATGGGGGCTTTCTTT. The complete variable domain, with remaining parts taken from reference TRBV5-6 and TRBJ1-1, reads DAGVTQSPTHLIKTRGQQVTLRCSPKSGHDTVSWYQQALGQGPQFIFQYYEEEERQRGNFPDRFSGHQFPNYSSELNVNALLLGDSALYLCASSFTGMGAFFGQGTRLTVV.

V is TRBV19 and J is TRBJ2-7; no definite D call. CDR1 and CDR2 from the germline V gene are LNHDA and SQIVND (reference sequence). The ends were cut back, 3 bases at V and 0 bases at J, with 6 bases in the middle. CDR3 length: 13 residues. CDR3 DNA: TGTGCCAGTAGTATGATCGGCTCCTACGAGCAGTACTTC. Protein sequence: CASSMIGSYEQYF.

V gene TRBV5-1 combines with J gene TRBJ1-1; D is possibly TRBD1 (6 bases). V was shortened by 7 bases and J by 4 bases, with 14 bases between the two germline ends. The CDR3 is 13 residues long. Germline CDR1 is SGHRS and CDR2 is YFSETQ. CDR3 DNA sequence: TGCGCCAGCCGGGACATAGCGATCACTGAAGCTTTCTTT. This translates into CASRDIAITEAFF.

This chain connects TRBV18 to TRBJ1-1; weak D call: TRBD1 (5 bases). This CDR3 comprises 15 residues. V lost 3 bases to trimming and J lost 4 bases, with 15 bases between them. Germline CDR1 KGHSH, CDR2 LQKENI. The CDR3 DNA reads TGTGCCAGCTCACCTCTATCCCCAGGGAGCACTGAAGCTTTCTTT. Protein product: CASSPLSPGSTEAFF.

This clone has a handful of counts. The chain couples TRBV7-9 to TRBJ1-5; possible D gene TRBD1, 5 bases. The CDR3 consists of 13 residues. The ends were cut back, 1 base at V and 7 bases at J, with 8 bases in the middle. Germline loops: CDR1 SEHNR, CDR2 FQNEAQ (reference sequence). The CDR3 spells CASSLGGEQPQHF. The CDR3, as DNA: TGTGCCAGCAGCTTAGGAGGGGAACAGCCCCAGCATTTT.

This clone was seen only once. This sequence joins TRBV6-5 and TRBJ1-3; D uncertain. Trimming removed 10 bases at V and 4 bases at J, with 14 bases between. Germline CDR1 is MNHEY and CDR2 is SVGAGI. The CDR3 runs 13 residues. This chain's CDR3 is CATPHGIGNTIYF. The CDR3, as DNA: TGTGCCACTCCGCACGGGATCGGAAACACCATATATTTT.

The chain carries TRBV3-1 (or the pseudogene TRBV3-2) and TRBJ1-1; 9 nucleotides agree with TRBD1. CDR3 length equals 14 residues. V dropped 3 bases and J dropped 4; count of bases not matched to a gene: 3. The germline CDR1 and CDR2 sequences are LGHDT and YNNKEL (reference sequence). This chain's CDR3 is CASSQTGGGTEAFF. Here the CDR3 DNA reads TGTGCCAGCAGCCAGACAGGGGGAGGCACTGAAGCTTTCTTT.

CDR3 bases: TGTGCCAGCAGTTACGCCACAGCCTCTAACTATGGCTACACCTTC. Protein product: CASSYATASNYGYTF. J is TRBJ1-2 and V is TRBV6-5; D unresolved. The germline gives CDR1 MNHEY, CDR2 SVGAGI. CDR3 size: 15 residues. The ends were cut back, 2 bases at V and 0 bases at J, with 10 bases in the middle.

This clone was counted once. This chain links TRBV9 with TRBJ2-1, with D uncertain. The germline V gene encodes CDR1 SGDLS and CDR2 YYNGEE. V dropped 3 bases and J dropped 2 bases, with 12 bases sitting between them. The length of the CDR3 is 15 residues. The CDR3 coding sequence is TGTGCCAGCAGCGCCCGGGCGGAACCCTACAATGAGCAGTTCTTC. Its translation is CASSARAEPYNEQFF.

This clone was seen only a few times. This chain joins TRBV4-1 and TRBJ1-3; the D gene is possibly TRBD1 (5 bases). The CDR3 is 16 amino acids. V was trimmed by 1 base and J by 3 bases, leaving 13 bases between them. Germline V gene sequence: CDR1 MGHRA, CDR2 YSYEKL. The CDR3 DNA is TGCGCCAGCAGCCAAGGCCCCACAGGCGGTGGAAACACCATATATTTT. This translates into CASSQGPTGGGNTIYF.

J is TRBJ2-7 and V is TRBV20-1; no definite D call. Trimming removed 5 bases from V and 3 bases from J, with 8 bases in between. The CDR3 length is 11 residues. Germline loops: CDR1 DFQATT, CDR2 SNEGSKA (reference sequence). The CDR3 reads CSAEKGYEQYF. CDR3 sequence (DNA): TGCAGTGCTGAGAAGGGCTACGAGCAGTACTTC.